This TCR beta chain was sequenced during a study of shared clonotypes between healthy human individuals. Study at large: Aged 18 to 49, the donors were a couple of women and a few men.

Germline V gives CDR1 SGHRS, CDR2 YFSETQ. The CDR3 loop spans 15 amino acids. V was trimmed by 0 bases and J by 1 base, leaving 10 bases between them. Deep-level settings were used for running the assay. In the original analysis: Junction-only sequences without quality scores came from ImmunoSEQ, so filtering differed. Only in-frame clones appear in the TCRdb table, and some are missing; sequencing was by immunoSEQ multiplex PCR. The DNA gave D and trimming, while V, J and clone size come from that table. The sample comprises about half a million clones, almost 80% of which are singletons, and approximately 12% rests with the top ten.

The chain employs TRBV5-1 and TRBJ2-5, with D perhaps matching TRBD2 (6 bases). The sequenced material came from PBMCs. The sequence derives from a woman between 35 and 50 years old in good health. Some clones in this sample may be carry-over from other donors' samples. This CDR3 reads CASSLVPGLQETQYF. The DNA of the CDR3 is TGCGCCAGCAGCTTGGTTCCGGGACTCCAAGAGACCCAGTACTTC.